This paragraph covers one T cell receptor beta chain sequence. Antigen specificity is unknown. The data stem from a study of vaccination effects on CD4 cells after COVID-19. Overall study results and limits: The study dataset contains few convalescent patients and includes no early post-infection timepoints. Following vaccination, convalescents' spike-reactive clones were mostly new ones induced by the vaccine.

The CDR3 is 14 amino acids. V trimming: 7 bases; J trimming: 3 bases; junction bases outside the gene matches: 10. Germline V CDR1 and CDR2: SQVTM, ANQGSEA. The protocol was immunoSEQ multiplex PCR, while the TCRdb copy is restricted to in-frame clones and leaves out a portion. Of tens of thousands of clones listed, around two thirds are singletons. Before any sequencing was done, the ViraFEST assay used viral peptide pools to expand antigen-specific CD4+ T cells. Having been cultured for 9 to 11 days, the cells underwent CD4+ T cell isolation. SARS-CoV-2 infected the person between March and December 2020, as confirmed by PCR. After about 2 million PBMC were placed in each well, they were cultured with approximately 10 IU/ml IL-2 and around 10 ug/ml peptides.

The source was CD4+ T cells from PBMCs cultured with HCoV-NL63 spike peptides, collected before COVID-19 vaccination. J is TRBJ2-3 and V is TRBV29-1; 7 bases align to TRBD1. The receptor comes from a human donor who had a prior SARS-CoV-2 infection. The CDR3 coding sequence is TGCAGCGGCACCTACAGGGGAGTGACAGATACGCAGTATTTT. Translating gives CSGTYRGVTDTQYF.